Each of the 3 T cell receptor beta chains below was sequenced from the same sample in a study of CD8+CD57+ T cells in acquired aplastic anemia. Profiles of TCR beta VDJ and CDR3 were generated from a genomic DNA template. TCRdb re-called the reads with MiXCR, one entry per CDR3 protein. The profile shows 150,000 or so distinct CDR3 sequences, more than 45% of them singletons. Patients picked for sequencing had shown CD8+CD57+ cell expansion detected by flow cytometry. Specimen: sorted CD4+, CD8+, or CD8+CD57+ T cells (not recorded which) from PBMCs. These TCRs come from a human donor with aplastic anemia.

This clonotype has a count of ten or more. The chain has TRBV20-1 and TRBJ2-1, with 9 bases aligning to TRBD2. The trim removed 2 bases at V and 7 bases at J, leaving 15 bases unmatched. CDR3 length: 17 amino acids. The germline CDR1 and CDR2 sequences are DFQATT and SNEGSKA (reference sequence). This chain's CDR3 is CSARRRRGGPLNNEQFF. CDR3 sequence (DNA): TGCAGTGCTAGAAGGCGGCGGGGGGGGCCTCTGAATAATGAGCAGTTCTTC.

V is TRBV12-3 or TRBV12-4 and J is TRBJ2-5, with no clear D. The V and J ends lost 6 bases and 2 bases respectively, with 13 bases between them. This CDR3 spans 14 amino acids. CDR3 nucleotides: TGTGCCAGCAGCGTAGGACCAGGTCAAGAGACCCAGTACTTC. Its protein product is CASSVGPGQETQYF.

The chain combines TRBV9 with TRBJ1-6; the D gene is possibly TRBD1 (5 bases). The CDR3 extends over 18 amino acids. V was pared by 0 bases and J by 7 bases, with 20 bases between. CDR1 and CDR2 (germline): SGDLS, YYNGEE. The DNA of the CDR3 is TGTGCCAGCAGCGTAGAGGCTAGCGGGACCCGGACCAATTCACCCCTCCACTTT. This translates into CASSVEASGTRTNSPLHF.